A single TCR beta chain is shown here with its context. Its target is unknown. The stimulus was lysate of CMV-infected fibroblasts, around 9.3 ug/mL. Sorted nonresponding memory CD4+ T cells were CD40L-negative, CD69-negative, CD45RO-high. The CDR3 length is 15 residues. V dropped 4 bases and J dropped 2 bases, with 9 bases sitting between them. Germline-derived CDR1 and CDR2 are SGHTA and FQGTGA. The data belong to a study of persistence of HIV-infected CD4 T cells. The immunoSEQ assay was version 4, run in survey mode. Measured with immunoSEQ multiplex PCR; TCRdb has only the in-frame clones, and not every one. The sample yields some 31,000 clones, roughly four fifths seen once.

The sample was CD4+ T cells sorted from PBMCs after approximately 18-hour stimulation, taken from a patient who received antiretroviral therapy. The TCR was taken from an adult man with HIV who was CMV-seropositive. The V gene is TRBV7-3, the J gene TRBJ2-6, with D maybe TRBD1 (5 bases). The CDR3 DNA is TGTGCCAGCAGCTCGCAGGGCGCTGGGGCCAACGTCCTGACTTTC. Protein product: CASSSQGAGANVLTF.